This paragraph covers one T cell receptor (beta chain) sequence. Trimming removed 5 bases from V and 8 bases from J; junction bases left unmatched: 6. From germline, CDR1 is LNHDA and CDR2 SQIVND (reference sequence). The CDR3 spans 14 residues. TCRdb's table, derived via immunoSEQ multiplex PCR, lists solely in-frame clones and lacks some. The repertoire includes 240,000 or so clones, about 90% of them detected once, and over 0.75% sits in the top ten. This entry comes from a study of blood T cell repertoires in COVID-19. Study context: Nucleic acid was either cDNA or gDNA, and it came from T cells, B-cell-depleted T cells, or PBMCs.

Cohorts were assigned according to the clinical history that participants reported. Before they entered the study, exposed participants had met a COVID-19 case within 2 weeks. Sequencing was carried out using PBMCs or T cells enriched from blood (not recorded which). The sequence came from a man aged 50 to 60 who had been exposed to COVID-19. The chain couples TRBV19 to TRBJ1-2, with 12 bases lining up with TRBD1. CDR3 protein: CASSWDRGRDGYTF. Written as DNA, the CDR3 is TGTGCCAGTAGTTGGGACAGGGGGCGCGACGGCTACACCTTC.